These 21 T cell receptor beta chains were sequenced from one sample in a study of shared clonotypes between healthy human individuals. Repertoires were generated with immunoSEQ multiplex PCR, while TCRdb's copy carries only in-frame clones and drops some. The sample holds 2 million to 3 million clones; under 95% are singletons and the top ten take 0.36%. Input material: naive CD4+ T cells from PBMCs. Regarding subset: CD45RA+ positively selected. The receptors were gathered from a man younger than 35 in good health. Some clones in this sample may be carry-over from other donors' samples.

The chain is built from TRBV10-3 and TRBJ2-1; D is unclear. The CDR3 sequence is 12 residues long. The ends were cut back, 3 bases at V and 7 bases at J, with 7 bases in the middle. CDR1 is ENHRY and CDR2 is SYGVKD in the germline V gene. Written as DNA, the CDR3 is TGTGCCATCAGTGATTTGGGTAATGAGCAGTTCTTC. Translation: CAISDLGNEQFF.

Comments on this clone: Other nucleotide sequences from this sample produce the same CDR3. The chain carries TRBV5-1 and TRBJ2-5, with 8 bases that match TRBD2. V trimming: 2 bases; J trimming: 2 bases; junction bases outside the gene matches: 2. CDR3 size: 14 residues. Germline V gene sequence: CDR1 SGHRS, CDR2 YFSETQ. The CDR3 bases are TGCGCCAGCAGCTTCGCTAGCGGGCAAGAGACCCAGTACTTC. It encodes CASSFASGQETQYF.

DNA of the CDR3: TGTGCCAGCAGCACGGGACTGGCTAACACCGGGGAGCTGTTTTTT. This gives the protein CASSTGLANTGELFF. The V and J genes are TRBV4-2 and TRBJ2-2; possible D gene TRBD2, 6 bases. The germline V and J ends were trimmed by 5 bases and 2 bases, with 12 bases remaining between them. CDR3 length: 15 amino acids. Looked up from germline, CDR1 is LGHNA and CDR2 is YNFKEQ.

This rearrangement joins TRBV5-1 to TRBJ2-1; TRBD2 matches 8 bases. CDR1 is SGHRS and CDR2 is YFSETQ in the germline V gene. Germline trimming cut 3 bases from V and 4 bases from J; bases unmatched to any gene: 9. The CDR3 runs 16 residues. Here the CDR3 reads CASSWGLAGFYNEQFF. CDR3 bases: TGCGCCAGCAGCTGGGGTCTAGCGGGCTTTTACAATGAGCAGTTCTTC.

The chain combines TRBV7-9 with TRBJ2-7, with D maybe TRBD2 (6 bases). This CDR3 is built from 15 residues. Per the germline V gene, CDR1 is SEHNR and CDR2 is FQNEAQ (reference sequence). V was clipped by 2 bases and J by 3 bases, with 14 bases between them. The CDR3 spells CASSLIRDSNYEQYF. DNA of the CDR3: TGTGCCAGCAGCTTAATCCGGGACTCGAACTACGAGCAGTACTTC.

This chain links TRBV6-1 with TRBJ2-3; 7 nucleotides align to TRBD1. The V and J ends lost 4 bases and 1 base, in that order; junction bases with no gene match: 5. The CDR3 runs 15 residues. Germline CDR1 and CDR2: MNHNS and SASEGT. In DNA form, the CDR3 reads TGTGCCAGCAGTGCCAATGACAGGGGCACAGATACGCAGTATTTT. Encoded protein: CASSANDRGTDTQYF.

This chain uses TRBV28 with TRBJ2-7, with D possibly being TRBD2 (6 bases). CDR3 length equals 19 residues. Trimming took 4 bases from V and 2 from J, leaving 27 bases between them. Germline V gives CDR1 MDHEN, CDR2 SYDVKM. The CDR3 coding sequence is TGTGCCAGCAGTTCTTTCTTTGTACGGACCTTGGGGGGAACCTACGAGCAGTACTTC. Protein sequence: CASSSFFVRTLGGTYEQYF.

This clone showed up just once. The chain links TRBV11-3 to TRBJ2-3; D is uncertain. This CDR3 region has 12 residues. Trimming removed 4 bases from V and 4 bases from J, with 6 bases in between. Per germline, CDR1 SGHNT and CDR2 YENEEA. The CDR3 nucleotides are TGTGCCAGCAGCTCGAAGGCAGATACGCAGTATTTT. Translating it yields CASSSKADTQYF.

This chain connects TRBV19 to TRBJ1-1, with TRBD1 matching over 9 bases. The ends lost 7 bases at V and 11 bases at J; junction bases unmatched: 17. Per the germline V gene, CDR1 is LNHDA and CDR2 is SQIVND (reference sequence). This CDR3 has 15 residues. CDR3 DNA sequence: TGTGCCAGTACTCTAAATCCGACAGGGGGTTACCATGCTTTCTTT. Translated: CASTLNPTGGYHAFF.

This clone was observed a single time. The same CDR3 arises from other DNA sequences in this sample as well. The rearrangement uses TRBV7-3 and TRBJ2-3; tentatively, D is TRBD1 (7 bases). Germline V gives CDR1 SGHTA, CDR2 FQGTGA. This CDR3 is built from 11 residues. The germline V and J ends were trimmed by 5 bases and 8 bases, with 8 bases remaining between them. CDR3 DNA: TGTGCCAGCAGCCAGGGGGGTACGCAGTATTTT. Translated, it gives CASSQGGTQYF.

The chain joins TRBV28 to TRBJ1-2; the D is unclear. V lost 3 bases and J lost 0, with 17 bases in between. The CDR3 runs 17 residues. Per germline, CDR1 MDHEN and CDR2 SYDVKM. CDR3 loop: CASSLAGSSGANYGYTF. CDR3 nucleotides: TGTGCCAGCAGTTTGGCTGGATCTTCTGGGGCTAACTATGGCTACACCTTC.

Concerning this clone: Other nucleotide sequences from this sample produce the same CDR3. The rearrangement uses TRBV7-3 and TRBJ1-2, with D maybe TRBD1 (6 bases). Germline V lookup: CDR1 SGHTA, CDR2 FQGTGA. V was shortened by 0 bases and J by 4 bases, with 6 bases between the two germline ends. CDR3 length equals 13 residues. In DNA form, the CDR3 reads TGTGCCAGCAGCTTAACAGGGGGCTATGGCTACACCTTC. This encodes CASSLTGGYGYTF.

V and J are TRBV29-1 and TRBJ1-1; D might be TRBD1 (5 bases). The CDR3 contains 13 residues. Germline V CDR1 and CDR2: SQVTM, ANQGSEA. Deletions cut 8 bases from V and 1 base from J, with 14 bases between. The CDR3 DNA reads TGCAGCCATAACGGGGCAGCGAACACTGAAGCTTTCTTT. It is translated as CSHNGAANTEAFF. Variable domain in full (rest from reference TRBV29-1 and TRBJ1-1): SAVISQKPSRDICQRGTSLTIQCQVDSQVTMMFWYRQQPGQSLTLIATANQGSEATYESGFVIDKFPISRPNLTFSTLTVSNMSPEDSSIYLCSHNGAANTEAFFGQGTRLTVV.

This clone occurred once. The V and J genes are TRBV4-1 and TRBJ2-6; maybe TRBD1 (5 bases). The CDR3 has 18 amino acids. V was clipped by 1 base and J by 1 base, with 14 bases between them. Germline CDR1 and CDR2: MGHRA and YSYEKL. The CDR3 spells CASSQGGRAVSGANVLTF. In DNA form, the CDR3 reads TGCGCCAGCAGCCAAGGAGGCAGGGCGGTATCTGGGGCCAACGTCCTGACTTTC.

This clone occurred once. The CDR3 DNA reads TGTGCCAGCAGCCACGACAGTTTGGCTGGCTACACCTTC. Protein: CASSHDSLAGYTF. The V call is TRBV6-1, the J call TRBJ1-2, with D perhaps matching TRBD1 (5 bases). The CDR3 contains 13 residues. Trimming shortened V by 6 bases and J by 7 bases, and 15 bases separated the two germline ends. The germline V gene has CDR1 MNHNS and CDR2 SASEGT.

The chain joins TRBV30 to TRBJ2-2; D possibly corresponds to TRBD1 (5 bases). The germline V gene has CDR1 GTSNPN and CDR2 SVGIG (reference sequence). The CDR3 length is 16 residues. V lost 4 bases to trimming and J lost 0 bases, with 15 bases between them. Here the CDR3 DNA reads TGTGCCTGGAACAAAGCCCGGACATCGAACACCGGGGAGCTGTTTTTT. Encoded protein: CAWNKARTSNTGELFF.

This chain uses TRBV6-1 with TRBJ1-1, with D uncertain. In germline, CDR1 is MNHNS, CDR2 SASEGT. Trimming took off 1 base at V and 1 base at J, with 7 bases between the two ends. CDR3 length equals 14 residues. CDR3 bases: TGTGCCAGCAGTGAAGTTTACAGGAACACTGAAGCTTTCTTT. Protein product: CASSEVYRNTEAFF.

The CDR3 loop is CAISESTLSGSYEQYF. CDR3 bases: TGTGCCATCAGTGAGTCGACTCTTAGCGGATCCTACGAGCAGTACTTC. V gene TRBV10-3 combines with J gene TRBJ2-7; possibly TRBD2 for D (6 bases). The germline V gene has CDR1 ENHRY and CDR2 SYGVKD. The V end was cut by 0 bases, the J end by 1 base, with 13 bases between. The CDR3 runs 16 residues.

The CDR3 bases are TGTGCCACCAGCCCCGAGGGGGGGAGCTCTGGAAACACCATATATTTT. Its translation: CATSPEGGSSGNTIYF. The chain is built from TRBV15 and TRBJ1-3; possible D gene TRBD1, 6 bases. CDR1 is LNHNV and CDR2 is YYDKDF in the germline V gene (reference sequence). The CDR3 has 16 amino acids. The ends were cut back, 5 bases at V and 0 bases at J, with 14 bases in the middle.

As concerns this clone: Other DNA sequences of this sample code for an identical CDR3. This rearrangement joins TRBV5-4 to TRBJ2-5; TRBD1 matches at 9 bases. Germline V gene lookup returns CDR1 SGHNT and CDR2 YYREEE (reference sequence). The CDR3 spans 13 residues. Trimming cost V 2 bases and J 5 bases; bases outside gene matches: 1. CDR3 sequence reads: CASSFDRGETQYF. The CDR3 DNA follows: TGTGCCAGCAGCTTCGACAGGGGGGAGACCCAGTACTTC.

Regarding this clone: The same CDR3 arises from other DNA sequences in this sample as well. The V gene is TRBV28, the J gene TRBJ1-1; D is possibly TRBD1 (6 bases). Germline V gene sequence: CDR1 MDHEN, CDR2 SYDVKM. There are 12 residues in the CDR3. Trimming removed 1 base from V and 7 bases from J, with 7 bases in between. The CDR3 DNA follows: TGTGCCAGCAGTTTATCCAGGGGTGAAGCTTTCTTT. It codes for CASSLSRGEAFF.